This section outlines one T cell receptor beta chain sequence together with its context. What it recognizes is unknown. The germline gives CDR1 MNHEY, CDR2 SVGAGI. V shed 6 bases and J 4 bases; nucleotides not matched to a gene: 4. The CDR3 spans 15 residues. The donors comprised healthy bone marrow donors. In the PCR, 60 Vbeta and 13 Jbeta primers were used. The table came from immunoSEQ multiplex PCR; TCRdb's copy has only in-frame clones and leaves some out. The table has over 40,000 clones, about 90% seen once; the top ten hold more than 7.5%. This sample was included in a study of cytomegalovirus exposure and HLA in healthy donors. Study background: Early released data comprised about 84 million unique TCRs from HLA-typed donors.

Study findings and constraints: Many donors carried some public TCRs, although rarity characterized most TCR sequences. A missense DCLRE1C variant was associated with V- and J-gene trimming of TCR beta chains in a later analysis, and an independent cohort replicated the association.

The V call is TRBV6-5, the J call TRBJ2-1; TRBD2 matches 12 bases. The sample was PBMCs. The receptor was derived from a woman between 40 and 50 years old in good health and CMV-seropositive. CDR3 DNA sequence: TGTGCCAGCAGCTCCGGGACTAGCGGGTACAATGAGCAGTTCTTC. Amino acid sequence: CASSSGTSGYNEQFF.